This entry features one T cell receptor (beta chain) sequence. This clone's antigen is unknown. Base qualities are not recorded, but no much larger clone differs from it by a single base. TCRbeta CDR3 regions were amplified from genomic DNA by means of the immunoSEQ Assay, a bias-controlled multiplex PCR. The published analysis was carried out like this. Nucleated cell counts per sample were estimated from amplification of reference gene primers within the assay. Sequence reads were collapsed and filtered to measure the absolute abundance of every unique TCRbeta CDR3 rearrangement. Productive Simpson clonality was computed per sample as the square root of Simpson's diversity index over productive rearrangements. Here the immuneACCESS table is served through TCRdb, limited to in-frame sequences with V and J called. Missing clones are a known gap in these copies; in checked studies unresolved V genes cover under half, and the rest lacks a known reason. V and J calls and clone size are those listed in that table; D and trimming were worked out from the DNA. The sample includes over 75,000 clones, with 90% observed a single time. The ten largest account for approximately 1.6% of the sample.

Cut back by 1 base and 7 bases, the V and J ends lie 10 bases apart. The germline V gene (reference sequence) sets CDR1 to SEHNR and CDR2 to FQNEAQ. From the cysteine up to the phenylalanine, the CDR3 has a length of 13 residues. Only the CDR3 portion is preserved as DNA: 39 bases, with reading frame beginning at the first base. Each collaborating institution followed its own protocols to collect whole blood in K2EDTA tubes. For TCRbeta analysis, collaborator samples were shipped as frozen whole blood, as isolated PBMCs, or as DNA extracted from either sample type. The record originates from a study of blood T cell repertoires in COVID-19 (TCRdb year 2020). In terms of the full investigation: Samples from collaborators originated in the United States, Italy and Spain and spanned both the acute and convalescent phases of COVID-19. A de-identified subject ID, COVID-19 status, age in years and sex were almost always included in the sample metadata. Deeply sampled blood TCRbeta repertoires from subjects exposed to, actively infected with, or recovered from COVID-19 were included in the dataset. The material from the prospective study consisted of cDNA or gDNA derived from T cells, B-cell-depleted T cells, or PBMCs. Samples were obtained from the ongoing ImmuneRACE study (first 160 participants) and from over 1,000 subjects provided by 6 global collaborators. The repertoires were released in a freely available public database meant as a resource for research on the immune response to SARS-CoV-2. Where HLA class I and class II types were available, the types were taken from metadata supplied by the sample provider, not from assay-based typing. What the study reported, not specific to this receptor: Clinical and demographic metadata were provided uncurated, with the amount varying by source and participant.

The sample consisted of peripheral blood. This clonotype was obtained from a man aged 55 to 70 with acute or convalescent COVID-19. The chain is assembled from TRBV7-9 and TRBJ1-2, with no confidently assigned D gene. The CDR3: CASSLDGLGGYTF. The nucleotide sequence is given as TGTGCCAGCAGCTTAGACGGGTTAGGTGGCTACACCTTC.